Listed below are T cell receptor beta chains from one sample, sequenced in a study of blood T cell repertoires in COVID-19. Libraries were prepared by immunoSEQ multiplex PCR; TCRdb keeps only in-frame clonotypes and omits some of them. The sample has 130,000 or so clones, roughly 89% seen once. Sequencing was performed on peripheral blood. The receptors were gathered from a man between 60 and 75 years old with COVID-19, enrolled during active disease. Both conserved end residues are part of each CDR3. D genes are given only for firm matches. Some rows have no size entry. The others give once, few or many, or a class for an expanded clone.

clone_size	v_call	j_call	d_call	cdr3_nt	cdr3_aa
once	TRBV10-3	TRBJ2-5	TRBD1	TGTGCCATCAGGGGGGACAGTATCCAAGAGACCCAGTACTTC	CAIRGDSIQETQYF
.	TRBV24-1	TRBJ1-2	.	TGTGCCACCAGTGCTACAACGAGGCATGGCTACACCTTC	CATSATTRHGYTF
.	TRBV19	TRBJ1-2	TRBD1	TGTGCCAGTAGTCTTGGGGAAGTCCTACGACAGGGTGCTAACTATGGCTACACCTTC	CASSLGEVLRQGANYGYTF
.	TRBV29-1	TRBJ2-1	TRBD2	TGCAGCGTTGATAAGCGGGGGGCCTTTAATGAGCAGTTCTTC	CSVDKRGAFNEQFF
.	TRBV5-1	TRBJ1-2	.	TGCGCCAGCAGCTTAGCAGGCCCCGACTATGGCTACACCTTC	CASSLAGPDYGYTF
.	TRBV5-6	TRBJ2-1	TRBD2	TGTGCCAGCAGCGGAGCCGGGACTAGTCTCAATGAGCAGTTCTTC	CASSGAGTSLNEQFF
.	TRBV6-6	TRBJ2-1	.	TGTGCCAGCAGCCCTCGCGATGAGCAGTTCTTC	CASSPRDEQFF
.	TRBV6-2/TRBV6-3	TRBJ2-5	TRBD2	TGTGCCAGCAGTATGGGACTAGCGGGGGGAGTAGGAGAGACCCAGTACTTC	CASSMGLAGGVGETQYF
.	TRBV30	TRBJ2-3	.	TGTGCCTGGAATGGGGGCTATTCAGATACGCAGTATTTT	CAWNGGYSDTQYF
.	TRBV2	TRBJ1-2	TRBD1	TGTGCCAGCAGTCCGAGACAGGGCTTGAGCGGCTACACCTTC	CASSPRQGLSGYTF
.	TRBV30	TRBJ1-1	.	TGTGCCTGGAGTATCGCACAGGGTAGGGAAGCTTTCTTT	CAWSIAQGREAFF
.	TRBV9	TRBJ2-5	.	TGTGCCAGCAGCTTAGGACAGCACCAAGAGACCCAGTACTTC	CASSLGQHQETQYF
few	TRBV7-9	TRBJ1-4	TRBD1	TGTGCCAGCAGCCTGGGACAGGCGGGTGAAAAACTGTTTTTT	CASSLGQAGEKLFF
once	TRBV30	TRBJ2-7	.	TGTGCCTGGAGTGTGGTCATGCGAGCCGAGCAGTACTTC	CAWSVVMRAEQYF
.	TRBV5-5	TRBJ2-5	TRBD2	TGTGCCAGCAGCTTGGGTGTTGGCGGGGGAGAAGAGACCCAGTACTTC	CASSLGVGGGEETQYF
.	TRBV5-1	TRBJ2-7	.	TGCGCCAGCAGCTTGGGCGGGGGCTCCACCTACGAGCAGTACTTC	CASSLGGGSTYEQYF
.	TRBV28	TRBJ2-7	TRBD2	TGTGCCAGCAGCGTCAGCGGGGGGGCCATCGAGCAGTACTTC	CASSVSGGAIEQYF
few	TRBV12-3/TRBV12-4	TRBJ1-2	.	TGTGCCAGCAGCCTTCAGGGGTCCTATGGCTACACCTTC	CASSLQGSYGYTF
.	TRBV6-1	TRBJ2-2	.	TGTGCCAGCAGTGATCAGGGGTCGGCCGGGGAGCTGTTTTTT	CASSDQGSAGELFF
.	TRBV2	TRBJ1-2	TRBD1	TGTGCCAGCAGGCCATTTACAGGGGGAAAAGGGGGCTACACCTTC	CASRPFTGGKGGYTF
.	TRBV4-2	TRBJ2-1	TRBD1	TGTGCCAGCAGCCAAGACGGACAGGGTGGCTACAATGAGCAGTTCTTC	CASSQDGQGGYNEQFF
.	TRBV7-3	TRBJ1-6	.	TGTGCCAGCAGCCCGGATAAAAGGGAGGCCCTCCACTTT	CASSPDKREALHF
.	TRBV5-4	TRBJ1-5	TRBD1	TGTGCCAGCAGCCGCCAGGGGGAAAATCAGCCCCAGCATTTT	CASSRQGENQPQHF
few	TRBV15	TRBJ1-5	TRBD1	TGTGCCACCAGCAGAGATCACGGACAGGGGATAGGTCAGCCCCAGCATTTT	CATSRDHGQGIGQPQHF
once	TRBV19	TRBJ1-1	TRBD1	TGTGCCAGTAGTGGACCGGACAGGGGGGTTCCTGAAGCTTTCTTT	CASSGPDRGVPEAFF
.	TRBV24-1	TRBJ2-3	.	TGTGCCACCAGTGATCCGGGGACTGGCAAAGATACGCAGTATTTT	CATSDPGTGKDTQYF
.	TRBV3-1/TRBV3-2	TRBJ1-4	TRBD1	TGTGCCAGCAGCCAAGATTGGACAGGGAGGGAAAAACTGTTTTTT	CASSQDWTGREKLFF
once	TRBV5-1	TRBJ1-2	TRBD1	TGCGCCAGCAGCTTGGAACCGGCGAGGGACAGGTCGCGTGGCTACACCTTC	CASSLEPARDRSRGYTF
.	TRBV19	TRBJ2-2	.	TGTGCCAGTAGTATAGATGGGACAACTAACACCGGGGAGCTGTTTTTT	CASSIDGTTNTGELFF
few	TRBV2	TRBJ1-1	.	TGTGCCAGCAGGGCATGGGGGGAATCGGAAGCTTTCTTT	CASRAWGESEAFF
.	TRBV19	TRBJ1-5	TRBD1	TGTGCCAGTAGTACGGGACAGGCGTGGAGCAATCAGCCCCAGCATTTT	CASSTGQAWSNQPQHF
once	TRBV5-1	TRBJ1-1	.	TGCGCCAGCAGCTTGGGGGCAGCGAACACTGAAGCTTTCTTT	CASSLGAANTEAFF
.	TRBV7-2	TRBJ2-7	.	TGTGCCAGCAGCTTAGTAGCAGGCCAGGGGAGCCCCTACGAGCAGTACTTC	CASSLVAGQGSPYEQYF
.	TRBV3-1/TRBV3-2	TRBJ2-3	.	TGTGCCAGCAGCCAAGAGGGCAGGGGAGATACGCAGTATTTT	CASSQEGRGDTQYF
.	TRBV5-4	TRBJ1-4	.	TGTGCCAGCAGCGTCGACAGTGTAGGTGAAAAACTGTTTTTT	CASSVDSVGEKLFF
.	TRBV7-9	TRBJ2-3	.	TGTGCCAGCAGCCCAGAAGCCGGGGTTTCCGATACGCAGTATTTT	CASSPEAGVSDTQYF
.	TRBV18	TRBJ1-6	TRBD1	TGTGCCAGCTCACCACCGGGACAGATGCCTAATTCACCCCTCCACTTT	CASSPPGQMPNSPLHF
once	TRBV5-4	TRBJ2-5	.	TGTGCCAGCAGCTTGGGGGAGACGTTGGGGACCCAGTACTTC	CASSLGETLGTQYF
.	TRBV12-3/TRBV12-4	TRBJ2-3	.	TGTGCCAGCAGAAGACTTGCAGATACGCAGTATTTT	CASRRLADTQYF
.	TRBV7-9	TRBJ2-7	.	TGTGCCAGCAGCAGCGAGGCCCGCGGCTACGAGCAGTACTTC	CASSSEARGYEQYF
.	TRBV7-2	TRBJ1-2	TRBD1	TGTGCCAGCAGCCTCCGGGACAGGCCGGGCTATGGCTACACCTTC	CASSLRDRPGYGYTF
.	TRBV6-5	TRBJ1-1	TRBD1	TGTGCCAGCAGCTCCTTAAGGGGGCTAATGGAAGCTTTCTTT	CASSSLRGLMEAFF
.	TRBV2	TRBJ2-3	TRBD1	TGTGCCAGCAGCTACGGACCAGGGGGTACAGATACGCAGTATTTT	CASSYGPGGTDTQYF
.	TRBV5-8	TRBJ1-2	TRBD1	TGTGCCAGCAGCTTGGGGGACAGTTCCTATGGCTACACCTTC	CASSLGDSSYGYTF
.	TRBV3-1/TRBV3-2	TRBJ1-2	.	TGTGCCAGCAGCCATTCAGGGTTATACTATGGCTACACCTTC	CASSHSGLYYGYTF
.	TRBV18	TRBJ2-7	TRBD1	TGTGCCAGCTCACCCCGCGGGACAGGCGACTACGAGCAGTACTTC	CASSPRGTGDYEQYF
.	TRBV5-4	TRBJ1-2	.	TGTGCCAGCAGCTGGATCGGGGAAACTAACTATGGCTACACCTTC	CASSWIGETNYGYTF
.	TRBV18	TRBJ1-1	.	TGTGCCAGCTCCGGCACAGTTACCAACACTGAAGCTTTCTTT	CASSGTVTNTEAFF
.	TRBV19	TRBJ2-3	TRBD2	TGTGCCAGTGCCGGGGAGGGAATTAGTCGGGATACGCAGTATTTT	CASAGEGISRDTQYF
.	TRBV10-3	TRBJ1-4	.	TGTGCCATCAGTGACTACGGACTAAATGAAAAACTGTTTTTT	CAISDYGLNEKLFF
.	TRBV2	TRBJ2-4	.	TGTGCCAGCAGTGTAGAGTGGAGTGCCAAAAACATTCAGTACTTC	CASSVEWSAKNIQYF
.	TRBV10-1	TRBJ2-2	.	TGCGCCAGCAGTGAGTCTCAGAACACCGGGGAGCTGTTTTTT	CASSESQNTGELFF
.	TRBV6-5	TRBJ1-4	.	TGTGCCAGCAGTTACTCGGGGGGAGGCACTAATGAAAAACTGTTTTTT	CASSYSGGGTNEKLFF
.	TRBV6-5	TRBJ2-1	.	TGTGCCAGCAGTTACAGTACGGGGAGAGAGCAGTTCTTC	CASSYSTGREQFF
.	TRBV30	TRBJ2-5	.	TGTGCCTGGAGTGTGAGTCGGGGGGAGACCCAGTACTTC	CAWSVSRGETQYF
.	TRBV29-1	TRBJ1-1	.	TGCAGCGTTGCGTGGGCCGCGAACACTGAAGCTTTCTTT	CSVAWAANTEAFF
.	TRBV5-1	TRBJ2-1	TRBD1	TGCGCCAGCAGCCGGTCCCGGGACAGGGGATCCTACAATGAGCAGTTCTTC	CASSRSRDRGSYNEQFF